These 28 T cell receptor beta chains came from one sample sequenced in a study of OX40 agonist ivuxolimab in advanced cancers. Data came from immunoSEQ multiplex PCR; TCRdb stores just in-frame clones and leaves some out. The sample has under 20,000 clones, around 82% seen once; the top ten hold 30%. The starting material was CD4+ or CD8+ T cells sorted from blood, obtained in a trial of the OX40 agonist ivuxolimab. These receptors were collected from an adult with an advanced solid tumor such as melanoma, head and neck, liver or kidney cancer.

CDR3 amino acids: CASSTDRGASTDTQYF. The CDR3 DNA sequence: TGTGCCAGTAGTACAGACAGGGGGGCTAGCACAGATACGCAGTATTTT. V is TRBV19 and J is TRBJ2-3, with 9 bases that match TRBD1. V shed 4 bases and J 0 bases; nucleotides not matched to a gene: 5. Germline CDR1 and CDR2: LNHDA and SQIVND (reference sequence). The CDR3 is made up of 16 amino acids.

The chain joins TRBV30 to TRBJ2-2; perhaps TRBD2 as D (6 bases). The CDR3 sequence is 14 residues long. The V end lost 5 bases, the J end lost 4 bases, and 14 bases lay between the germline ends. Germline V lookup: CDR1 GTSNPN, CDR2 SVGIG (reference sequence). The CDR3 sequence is CAWQGGPGTGELFF. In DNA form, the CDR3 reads TGTGCCTGGCAAGGAGGGCCGGGCACCGGGGAGCTGTTTTTT.

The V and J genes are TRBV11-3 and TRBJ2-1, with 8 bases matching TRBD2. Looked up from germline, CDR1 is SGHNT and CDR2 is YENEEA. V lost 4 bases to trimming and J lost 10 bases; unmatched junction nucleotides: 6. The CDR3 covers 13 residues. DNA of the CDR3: TGTGCCAGCAGCTCGACTAGACTAGCGGAGCAGTTCTTC. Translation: CASSSTRLAEQFF.

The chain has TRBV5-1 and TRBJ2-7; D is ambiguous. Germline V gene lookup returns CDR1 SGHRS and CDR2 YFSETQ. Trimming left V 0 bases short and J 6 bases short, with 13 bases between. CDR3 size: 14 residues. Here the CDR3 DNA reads TGCGCCAGCAGCTTGGGTGGCCGACGAAGCGAGCAGTACTTC. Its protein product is CASSLGGRRSEQYF.

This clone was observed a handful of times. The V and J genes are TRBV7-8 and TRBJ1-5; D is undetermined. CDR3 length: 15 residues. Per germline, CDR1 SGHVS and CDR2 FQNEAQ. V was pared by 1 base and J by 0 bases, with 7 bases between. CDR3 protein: CASSLGDTSNQPQHF. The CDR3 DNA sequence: TGTGCCAGCAGCTTAGGAGACACTAGCAATCAGCCCCAGCATTTT.

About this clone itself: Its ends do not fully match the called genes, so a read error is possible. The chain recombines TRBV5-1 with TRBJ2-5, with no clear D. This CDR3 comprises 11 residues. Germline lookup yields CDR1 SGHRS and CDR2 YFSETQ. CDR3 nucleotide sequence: TGCGCCAGCAGCCACCAGGAGACCCAGTACTTC. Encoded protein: CASSHQETQYF.

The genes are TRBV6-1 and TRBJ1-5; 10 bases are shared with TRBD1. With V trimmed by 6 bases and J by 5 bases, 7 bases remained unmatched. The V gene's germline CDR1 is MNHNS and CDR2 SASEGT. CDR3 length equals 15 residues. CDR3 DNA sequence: TGTGCCAGCAGCGAGGGACAGGGGAGGGATCAGCCCCAGCATTTT. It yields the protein CASSEGQGRDQPQHF.

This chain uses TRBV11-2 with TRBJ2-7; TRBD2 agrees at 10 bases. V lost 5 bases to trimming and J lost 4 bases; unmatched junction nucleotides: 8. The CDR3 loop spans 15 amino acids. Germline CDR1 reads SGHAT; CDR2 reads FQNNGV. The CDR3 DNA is TGTGCCAGCAGCGACGGACTAGCGGCTATATACGAGCAGTACTTC. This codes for CASSDGLAAIYEQYF.

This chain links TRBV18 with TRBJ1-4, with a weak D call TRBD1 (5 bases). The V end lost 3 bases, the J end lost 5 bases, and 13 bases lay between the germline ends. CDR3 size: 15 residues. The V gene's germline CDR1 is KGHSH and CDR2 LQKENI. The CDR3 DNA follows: TGTGCCAGCTCACCGACGAGGGGCCTGAATGAAAAACTGTTTTTT. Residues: CASSPTRGLNEKLFF.

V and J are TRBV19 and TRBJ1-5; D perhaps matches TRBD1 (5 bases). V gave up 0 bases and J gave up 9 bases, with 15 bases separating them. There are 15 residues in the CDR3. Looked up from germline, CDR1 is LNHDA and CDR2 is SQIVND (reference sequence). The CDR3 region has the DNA TGTGCCAGTAGTATAGATCCGCGTGGGGCACGGCCCCAGCATTTT. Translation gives CASSIDPRGARPQHF.

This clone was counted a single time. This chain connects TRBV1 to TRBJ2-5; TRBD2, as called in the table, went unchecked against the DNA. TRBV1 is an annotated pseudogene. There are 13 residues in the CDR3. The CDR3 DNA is TGCACCAGCAGCCACCTAGCTGAAGAGACCCAGTACTTC. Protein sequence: CTSSHLAEETQYF.

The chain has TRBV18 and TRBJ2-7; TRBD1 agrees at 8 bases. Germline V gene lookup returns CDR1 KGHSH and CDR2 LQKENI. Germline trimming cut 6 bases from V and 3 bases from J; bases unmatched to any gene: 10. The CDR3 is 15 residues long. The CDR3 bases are TGTGCCAGCTCGGCTGGACAGGGATCCCACTACGAGCAGTACTTC. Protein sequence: CASSAGQGSHYEQYF.

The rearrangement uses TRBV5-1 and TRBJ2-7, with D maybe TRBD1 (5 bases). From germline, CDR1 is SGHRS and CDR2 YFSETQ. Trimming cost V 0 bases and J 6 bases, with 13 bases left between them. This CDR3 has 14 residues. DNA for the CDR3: TGCGCCAGCAGCTTGGGCAGGGATTGGAGCGAGCAGTACTTC. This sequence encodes CASSLGRDWSEQYF.

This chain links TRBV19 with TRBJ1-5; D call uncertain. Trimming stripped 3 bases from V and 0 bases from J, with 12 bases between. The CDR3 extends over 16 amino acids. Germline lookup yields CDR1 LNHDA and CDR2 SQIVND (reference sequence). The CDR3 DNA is TGTGCCAGTAGTATTTTGAGGCAGAATAGCAATCAGCCCCAGCATTTT. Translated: CASSILRQNSNQPQHF.

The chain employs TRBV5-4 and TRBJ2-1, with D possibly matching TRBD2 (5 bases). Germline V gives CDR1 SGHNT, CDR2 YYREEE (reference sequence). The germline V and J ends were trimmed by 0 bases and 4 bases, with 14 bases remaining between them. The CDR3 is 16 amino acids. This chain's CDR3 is CASSLGLAGDYNEQFF. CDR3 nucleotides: TGTGCCAGCAGCTTGGGGCTAGCCGGGGATTACAATGAGCAGTTCTTC.

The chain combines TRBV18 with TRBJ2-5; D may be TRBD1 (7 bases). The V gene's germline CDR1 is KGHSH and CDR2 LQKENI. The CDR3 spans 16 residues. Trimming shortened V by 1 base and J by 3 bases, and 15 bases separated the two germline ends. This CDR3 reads CASSPRGTRGEETQYF. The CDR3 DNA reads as TGTGCCAGCTCACCACGTGGGACCAGGGGGGAAGAGACCCAGTACTTC. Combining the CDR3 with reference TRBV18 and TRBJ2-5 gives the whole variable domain NAGVMQNPRHLVRRRGQEARLRCSPMKGHSHVYWYRQLPEEGLKFMVYLQKENIIDESGMPKERFSAEFPKEGPSILRIQQVVRGDSAAYFCASSPRGTRGEETQYFGPGTRLLVL.

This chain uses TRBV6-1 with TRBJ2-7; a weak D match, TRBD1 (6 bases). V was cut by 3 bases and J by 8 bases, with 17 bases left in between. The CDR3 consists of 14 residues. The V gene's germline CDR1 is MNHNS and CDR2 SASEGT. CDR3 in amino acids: CASSEQYRETKQYF. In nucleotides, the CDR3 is TGTGCCAGCAGTGAGCAGTACAGGGAGACAAAGCAGTACTTC.

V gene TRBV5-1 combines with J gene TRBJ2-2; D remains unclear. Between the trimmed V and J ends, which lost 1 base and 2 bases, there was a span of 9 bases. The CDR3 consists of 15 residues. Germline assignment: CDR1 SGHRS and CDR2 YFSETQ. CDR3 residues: CASSLIQVNTGELFF. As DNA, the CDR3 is TGCGCCAGCAGCTTGATCCAGGTTAACACCGGGGAGCTGTTTTTT. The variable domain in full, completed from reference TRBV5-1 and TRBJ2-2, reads KAGVTQTPRYLIKTRGQQVTLSCSPISGHRSVSWYQQTPGQGLQFLFEYFSETQRNKGNFPGRFSGRQFSNSRSEMNVSTLELGDSALYLCASSLIQVNTGELFFGEGSRLTVL.

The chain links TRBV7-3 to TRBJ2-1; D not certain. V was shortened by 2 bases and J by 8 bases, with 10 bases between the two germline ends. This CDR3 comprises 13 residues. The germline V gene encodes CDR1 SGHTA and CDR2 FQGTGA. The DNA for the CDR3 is TGTGCCAGCAGCTTAGCAGTACCAGATGAGCAGTTCTTC. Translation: CASSLAVPDEQFF.

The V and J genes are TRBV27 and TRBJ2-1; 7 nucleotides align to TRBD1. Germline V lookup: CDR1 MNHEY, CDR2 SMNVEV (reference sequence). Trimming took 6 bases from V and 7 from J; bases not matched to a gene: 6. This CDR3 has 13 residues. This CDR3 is CASRGNRGNEQFF. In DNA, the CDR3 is TGTGCCAGCAGAGGAAACAGGGGAAATGAGCAGTTCTTC.

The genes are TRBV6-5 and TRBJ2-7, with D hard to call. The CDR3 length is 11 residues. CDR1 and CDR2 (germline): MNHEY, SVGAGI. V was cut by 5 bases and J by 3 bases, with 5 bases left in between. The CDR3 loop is CASSDIYEQYF. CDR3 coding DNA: TGTGCCAGCAGTGATATCTACGAGCAGTACTTC.

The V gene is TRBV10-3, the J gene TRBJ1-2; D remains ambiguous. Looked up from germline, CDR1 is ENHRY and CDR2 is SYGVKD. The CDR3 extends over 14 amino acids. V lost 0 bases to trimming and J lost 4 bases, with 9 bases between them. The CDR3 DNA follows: TGTGCCATCAGTGAGTCGATGGCAAGCTATGGCTACACCTTC. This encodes CAISESMASYGYTF.

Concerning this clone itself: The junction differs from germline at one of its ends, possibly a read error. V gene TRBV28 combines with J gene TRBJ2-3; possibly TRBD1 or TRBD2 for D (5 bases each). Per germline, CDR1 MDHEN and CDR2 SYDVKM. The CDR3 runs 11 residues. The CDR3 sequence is CASSDRGPGHF. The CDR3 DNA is TGTGCCAGCAGTGACCGGGGCCCGGGACATTTT.

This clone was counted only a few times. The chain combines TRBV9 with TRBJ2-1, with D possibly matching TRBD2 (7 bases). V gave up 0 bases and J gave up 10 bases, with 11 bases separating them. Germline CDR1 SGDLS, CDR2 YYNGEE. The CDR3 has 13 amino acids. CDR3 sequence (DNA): TGTGCCAGCAGCGTAGCTACGGGGGGCGAGCAGTTCTTC. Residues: CASSVATGGEQFF.

The CDR3 bases are TGTGCCAGCAGGAGTACGACAGGGCCCTCCGAGCAGTACTTC. Amino acid sequence: CASRSTTGPSEQYF. V is TRBV2 and J is TRBJ2-7; TRBD1 agrees at 7 bases. This CDR3 comprises 14 residues. V was pared by 6 bases and J by 6 bases, with 11 bases of the junction left unmatched. Germline values: CDR1 SNHLY, CDR2 FYNNEI. Full variable domain (missing parts from reference TRBV2 and TRBJ2-7): EPEVTQTPSHQVTQMGQEVILRCVPISNHLYFYWYRQILGQKVEFLVSFYNNEISEKSEIFDDQFSVERPDGSNFTLKIRSTKLEDSAMYFCASRSTTGPSEQYFGPGTRLTVT.

The CDR3 DNA follows: TGTGCCAGCAGTGGTGGCAGACAAGAGACCCAGTACTTC. Translating it yields CASSGGRQETQYF. The rearrangement joins TRBV2 to TRBJ2-5, with D uncertain. Germline V gives CDR1 SNHLY, CDR2 FYNNEI. The V gene lost 4 bases and the J gene lost 2 bases, with 8 bases spanning the gap. The CDR3 extends over 13 amino acids.

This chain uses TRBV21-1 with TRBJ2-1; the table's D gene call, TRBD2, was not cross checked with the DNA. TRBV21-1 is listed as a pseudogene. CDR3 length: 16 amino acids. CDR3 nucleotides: TGTGCCAGCAGCGTCCCACGGGACTCCCTTGCGGATGAGCAGTTCTTC. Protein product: CASSVPRDSLADEQFF.

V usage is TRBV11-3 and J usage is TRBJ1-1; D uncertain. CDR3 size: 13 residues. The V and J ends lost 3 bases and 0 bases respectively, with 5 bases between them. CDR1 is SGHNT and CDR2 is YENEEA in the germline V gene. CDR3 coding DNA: TGTGCCAGCAGCTTGGGAGTGAACACTGAAGCTTTCTTT. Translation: CASSLGVNTEAFF. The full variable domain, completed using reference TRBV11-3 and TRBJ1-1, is EAGVVQSPRYKIIEKKQPVAFWCNPISGHNTLYWYLQNLGQGPELLIRYENEEAVDDSQLPKDRFSAERLKGVDSTLKIQPAELGDSAVYLCASSLGVNTEAFFGQGTRLTVV.